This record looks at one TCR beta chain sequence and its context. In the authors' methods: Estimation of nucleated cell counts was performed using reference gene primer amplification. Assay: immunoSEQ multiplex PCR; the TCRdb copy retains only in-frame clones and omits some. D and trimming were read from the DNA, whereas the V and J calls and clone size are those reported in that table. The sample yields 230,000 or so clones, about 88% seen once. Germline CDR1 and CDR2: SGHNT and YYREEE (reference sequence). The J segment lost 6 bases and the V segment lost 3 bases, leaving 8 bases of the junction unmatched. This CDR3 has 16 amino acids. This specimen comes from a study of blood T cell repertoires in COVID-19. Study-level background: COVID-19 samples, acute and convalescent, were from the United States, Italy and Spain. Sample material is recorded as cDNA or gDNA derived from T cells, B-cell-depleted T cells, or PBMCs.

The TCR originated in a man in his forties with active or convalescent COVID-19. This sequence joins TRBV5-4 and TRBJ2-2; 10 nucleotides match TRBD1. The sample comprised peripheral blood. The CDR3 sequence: CASSYQTGGFAGELFF. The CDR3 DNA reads TGTGCCAGCAGCTACCAGACAGGGGGCTTTGCCGGGGAGCTGTTTTTT.